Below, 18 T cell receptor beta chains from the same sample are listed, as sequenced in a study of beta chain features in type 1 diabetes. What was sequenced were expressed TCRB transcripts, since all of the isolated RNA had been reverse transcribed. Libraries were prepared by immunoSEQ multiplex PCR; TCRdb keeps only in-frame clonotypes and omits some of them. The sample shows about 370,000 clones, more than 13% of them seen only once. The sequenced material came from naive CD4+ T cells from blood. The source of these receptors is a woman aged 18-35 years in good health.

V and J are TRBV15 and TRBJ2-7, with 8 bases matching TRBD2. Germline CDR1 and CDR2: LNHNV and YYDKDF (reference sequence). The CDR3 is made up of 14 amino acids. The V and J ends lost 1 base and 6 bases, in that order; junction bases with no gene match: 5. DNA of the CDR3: TGTGCCACCAGCAGAGGACTAGCGCCCGGCGAGCAGTACTTC. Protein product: CATSRGLAPGEQYF. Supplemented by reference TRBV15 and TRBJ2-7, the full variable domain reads DAMVIQNPRYQVTQFGKPVTLSCSQTLNHNVMYWYQQKSSQAPKLLFHYYDKDFNNEADTPDNFQSRRPNTSFCFLDIRSPGLGDTAMYLCATSRGLAPGEQYFGPGTRLTVT.

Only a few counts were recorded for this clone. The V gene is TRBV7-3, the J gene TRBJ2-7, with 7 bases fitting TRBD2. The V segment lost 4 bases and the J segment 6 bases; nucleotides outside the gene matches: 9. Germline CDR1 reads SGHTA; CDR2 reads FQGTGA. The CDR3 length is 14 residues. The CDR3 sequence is CASSSAKREAEQYF. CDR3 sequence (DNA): TGTGCCAGCAGCTCCGCCAAGCGGGAAGCCGAGCAGTACTTC.

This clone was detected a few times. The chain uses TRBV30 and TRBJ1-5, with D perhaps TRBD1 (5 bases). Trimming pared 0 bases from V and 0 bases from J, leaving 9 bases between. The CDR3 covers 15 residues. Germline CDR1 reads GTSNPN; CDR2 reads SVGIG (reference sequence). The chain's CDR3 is CAWSVGQVSNQPQHF. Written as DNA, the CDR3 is TGTGCCTGGAGTGTGGGGCAGGTTAGCAATCAGCCCCAGCATTTT. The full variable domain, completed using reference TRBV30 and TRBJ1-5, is SQTIHQWPATLVQPVGSPLSLECTVEGTSNPNLYWYRQAAGRGLQLLFYSVGIGQISSEVPQNLSASRPQDRQFILSSKKLLLSDSGFYLCAWSVGQVSNQPQHFGDGTRLSIL.

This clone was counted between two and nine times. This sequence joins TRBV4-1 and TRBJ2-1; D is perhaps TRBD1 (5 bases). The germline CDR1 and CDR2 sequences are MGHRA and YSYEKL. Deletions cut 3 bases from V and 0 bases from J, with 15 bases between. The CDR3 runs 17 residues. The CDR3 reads CASSHPSGAGSYNEQFF. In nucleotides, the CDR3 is TGCGCCAGCAGCCATCCTTCTGGGGCCGGCTCCTACAATGAGCAGTTCTTC.

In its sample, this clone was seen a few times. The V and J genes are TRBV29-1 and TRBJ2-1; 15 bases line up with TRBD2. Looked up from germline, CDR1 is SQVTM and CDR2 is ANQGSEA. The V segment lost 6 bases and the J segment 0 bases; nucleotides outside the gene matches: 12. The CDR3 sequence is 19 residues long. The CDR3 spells CSVGGAGLAGGSSYNEQFF. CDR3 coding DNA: TGCAGCGTGGGGGGGGCCGGACTAGCGGGAGGGAGCTCCTACAATGAGCAGTTCTTC.

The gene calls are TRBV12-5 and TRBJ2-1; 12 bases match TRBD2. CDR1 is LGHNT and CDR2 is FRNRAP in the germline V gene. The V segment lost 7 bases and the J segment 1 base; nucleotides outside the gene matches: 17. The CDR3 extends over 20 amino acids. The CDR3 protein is CASESSRGLAGRGSYNEQFF. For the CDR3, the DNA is TGTGCTAGTGAATCGTCTAGGGGACTAGCGGGTCGGGGGTCCTACAATGAGCAGTTCTTC.

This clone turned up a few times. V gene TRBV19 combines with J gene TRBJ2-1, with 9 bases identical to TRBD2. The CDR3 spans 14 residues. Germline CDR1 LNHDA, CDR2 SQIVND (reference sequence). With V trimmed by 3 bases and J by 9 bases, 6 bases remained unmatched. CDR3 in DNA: TGTGCCAGTAGTATCGCGGGAGGGTTTGGTGAGCAGTTCTTC. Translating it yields CASSIAGGFGEQFF.

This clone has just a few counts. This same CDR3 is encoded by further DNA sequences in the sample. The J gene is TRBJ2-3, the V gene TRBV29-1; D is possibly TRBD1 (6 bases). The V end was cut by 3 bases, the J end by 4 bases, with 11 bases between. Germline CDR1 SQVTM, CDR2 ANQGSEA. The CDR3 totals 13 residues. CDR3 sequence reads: CSVEGAGSDTQYF. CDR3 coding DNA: TGCAGCGTTGAGGGGGCAGGGTCAGATACGCAGTATTTT.

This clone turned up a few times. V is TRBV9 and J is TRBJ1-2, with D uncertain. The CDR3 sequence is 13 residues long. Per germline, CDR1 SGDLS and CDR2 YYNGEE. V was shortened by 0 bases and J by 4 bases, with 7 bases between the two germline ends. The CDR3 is CASSVGAVYGYTF. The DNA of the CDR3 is TGTGCCAGCAGCGTAGGGGCAGTCTATGGCTACACCTTC.

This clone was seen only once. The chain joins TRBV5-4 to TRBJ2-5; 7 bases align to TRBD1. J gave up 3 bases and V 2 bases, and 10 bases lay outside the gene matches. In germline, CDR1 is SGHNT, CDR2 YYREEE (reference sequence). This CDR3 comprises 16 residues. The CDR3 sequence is CASSFFWGTDKETQYF. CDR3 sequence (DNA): TGTGCCAGCAGCTTTTTTTGGGGGACAGATAAAGAGACCCAGTACTTC.

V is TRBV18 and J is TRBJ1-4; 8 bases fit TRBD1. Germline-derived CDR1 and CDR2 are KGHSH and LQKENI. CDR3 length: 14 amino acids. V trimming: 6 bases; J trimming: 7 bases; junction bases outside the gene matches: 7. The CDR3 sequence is CASSPRGQTEKLFF. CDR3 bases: TGTGCCAGCTCCCCCAGGGGGCAGACTGAAAAACTGTTTTTT.

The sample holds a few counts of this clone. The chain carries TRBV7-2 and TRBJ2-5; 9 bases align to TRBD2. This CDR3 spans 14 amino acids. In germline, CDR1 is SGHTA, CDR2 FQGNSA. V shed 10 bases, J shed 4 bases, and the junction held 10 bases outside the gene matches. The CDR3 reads CATGAGGPRETQYF. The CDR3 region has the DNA TGTGCCACCGGTGCGGGAGGGCCCAGAGAGACCCAGTACTTC.

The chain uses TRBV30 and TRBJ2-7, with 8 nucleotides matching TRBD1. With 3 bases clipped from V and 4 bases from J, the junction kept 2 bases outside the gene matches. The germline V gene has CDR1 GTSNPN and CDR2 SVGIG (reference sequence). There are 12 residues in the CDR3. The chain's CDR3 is CAWRGQVYEQYF. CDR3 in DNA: TGTGCCTGGAGGGGACAGGTTTACGAGCAGTACTTC.

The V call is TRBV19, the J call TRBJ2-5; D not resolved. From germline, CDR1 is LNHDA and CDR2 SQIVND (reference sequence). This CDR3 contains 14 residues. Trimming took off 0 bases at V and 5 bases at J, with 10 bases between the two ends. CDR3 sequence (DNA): TGTGCCAGTAGTATAGATCCTAATACGGAGACCCAGTACTTC. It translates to CASSIDPNTETQYF. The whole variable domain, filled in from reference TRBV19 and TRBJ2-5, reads DGGITQSPKYLFRKEGQNVTLSCEQNLNHDAMYWYRQDPGQGLRLIYYSQIVNDFQKGDIAEGYSVSREKKESFPLTVTSAQKNPTAFYLCASSIDPNTETQYFGPGTRLLVL.

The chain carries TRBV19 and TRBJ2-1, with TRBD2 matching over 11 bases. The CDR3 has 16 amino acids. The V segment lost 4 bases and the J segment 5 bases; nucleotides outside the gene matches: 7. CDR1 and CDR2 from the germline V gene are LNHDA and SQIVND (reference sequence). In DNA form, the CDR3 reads TGTGCCAGTAGTAGGGCGGGACTAGCGGTAAACAATGAGCAGTTCTTC. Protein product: CASSRAGLAVNNEQFF.

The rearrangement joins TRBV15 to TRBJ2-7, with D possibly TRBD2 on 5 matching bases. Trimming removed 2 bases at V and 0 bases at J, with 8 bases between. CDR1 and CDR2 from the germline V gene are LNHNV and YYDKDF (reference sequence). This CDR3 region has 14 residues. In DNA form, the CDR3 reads TGTGCCACCAGCAGAAGCGGAGCCTCCTACGAGCAGTACTTC. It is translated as CATSRSGASYEQYF.

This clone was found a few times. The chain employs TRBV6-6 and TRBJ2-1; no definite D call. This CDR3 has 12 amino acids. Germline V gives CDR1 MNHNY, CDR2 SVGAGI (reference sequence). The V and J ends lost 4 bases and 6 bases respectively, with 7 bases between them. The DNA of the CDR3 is TGTGCCAGCAGTTTGGCTCGCAATGAGCAGTTCTTC. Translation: CASSLARNEQFF.

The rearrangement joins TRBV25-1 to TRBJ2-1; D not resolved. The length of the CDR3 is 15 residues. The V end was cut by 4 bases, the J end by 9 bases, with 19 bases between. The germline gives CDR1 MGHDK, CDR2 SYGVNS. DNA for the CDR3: TGTGCCAGCAGTGTTACGCTAGGTTTCGTGGGTGAGCAGTTCTTC. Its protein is CASSVTLGFVGEQFF.